A selection of T cell receptor beta chains follows, all from one sample in a study of cytomegalovirus exposure and HLA in healthy donors. Generated by immunoSEQ multiplex PCR, the TCRdb table keeps only in-frame clones and is missing some. The sample data list 140,000 or so clones. Sequenced material: PBMCs. The receptors were sampled from a male donor in good health and CMV-seronegative. Each CDR3 is given with its conserved first and last residue. The D gene is left open where the match is weak.

J,V,D,CDR3,DNA
TRBJ2-2,TRBV13,NA,CASSLWQGLPGELFF,TGTGCCAGCAGCTTATGGCAGGGGCTTCCCGGGGAGCTGTTTTTT
TRBJ1-5,TRBV19,NA,CASSKSQGHQPRHF,TGTGCCAGTAGTAAATCACAGGGACACCAGCCCCGGCATTTT
TRBJ2-3,TRBV4-3,NA,CASSQDGAASTDTQYF,TGCGCCAGCAGCCAAGATGGGGCGGCAAGCACAGATACGCAGTATTTT
TRBJ2-2,TRBV11-2,TRBD2,CASSLTSGGANTGELFF,TGTGCCAGCAGCTTGACTAGCGGGGGAGCGAACACCGGGGAGCTGTTTTTT
TRBJ1-4,TRBV19,TRBD1,CASSIGTGADKLFF,TGTGCCAGTAGTATCGGGACAGGGGCCGACAAACTGTTTTTT
TRBJ1-4,TRBV27,NA,CASSGGQQLFF,TGTGCCAGCAGTGGGGGACAACAACTGTTTTTT
TRBJ2-7,TRBV6-5,TRBD1,CASSYSTGGRERQYF,TGTGCCAGCAGTTACTCGACAGGGGGAAGAGAGCGGCAGTACTTC
TRBJ2-5,TRBV18,NA,CASSPRGGETQYF,TGTGCCAGCTCACCAAGGGGGGGTGAGACCCAGTACTTC
TRBJ2-1,TRBV5-1,TRBD2,CASSLQTSGINEQFF,TGCGCCAGCAGCTTGCAGACTAGCGGGATCAATGAGCAGTTCTTC
TRBJ2-7,TRBV28,NA,CASSFAYEQYF,TGTGCCAGCAGTTTCGCCTACGAGCAGTACTTC
TRBJ1-1,TRBV6-6,TRBD1,CASSDRGNTEAFF,TGTGCCAGCTCCGACAGGGGGAACACTGAAGCTTTCTTT
TRBJ2-1,TRBV18,TRBD1,CASSLLTGDSSKVVKLSYNEQFF,TGTGCCAGCTCACTTTTGACAGGGGACTCCTCAAAAGTTGTTAAGTTGTCCTACAATGAGCAGTTCTTC
TRBJ1-3,TRBV5-6,NA,CASSFGSAGSGNTIYF,TGTGCCAGCAGCTTCGGGTCAGCCGGCTCTGGAAACACCATATATTTT
TRBJ2-1,TRBV11-2,NA,CASSPPDGAYNEQFF,TGTGCCAGCAGCCCCCCTGACGGAGCCTACAATGAGCAGTTCTTC
TRBJ2-5,TRBV7-2,NA,CASSFVLREKETQYF,TGTGCCAGCAGCTTTGTGTTGAGGGAAAAAGAGACCCAGTACTTC
TRBJ1-2,TRBV28,TRBD1,CASSPTGGLNYGYTF,TGTGCCAGCAGCCCGACAGGGGGCCTTAACTATGGCTACACCTTC
TRBJ2-1,TRBV6-6,TRBD2,CASSYSFLAGGPFF,TGTGCCAGCAGTTACTCGTTTCTAGCGGGAGGGCCGTTCTTC
TRBJ2-1,TRBV5-4,TRBD1,CASSQDRGAAYNEQFF,TGTGCCAGCAGCCAAGACAGGGGGGCAGCTTACAATGAGCAGTTCTTC
TRBJ2-1,TRBV7-9,TRBD2,CASSLGASASGVFNEQFF,TGTGCCAGCAGCTTAGGGGCTTCGGCTAGCGGCGTCTTCAATGAGCAGTTCTTC
TRBJ2-1,TRBV19,TRBD2,CASSSEEGRSGYSYNEQFF,TGTGCCAGTAGTTCCGAAGAGGGGCGTAGCGGGTACTCCTACAATGAGCAGTTCTTC
TRBJ2-3,TRBV7-9,NA,CASSSDSSTDTQYF,TGTGCCAGCAGCTCTGACAGTAGCACAGATACGCAGTATTTT
TRBJ2-2,TRBV18,TRBD2,CASSPTLAGDYTGELFF,TGTGCCAGCTCACCCACTTTAGCGGGTGACTACACCGGGGAGCTGTTTTTT
TRBJ1-1,TRBV5-1,NA,CASSLQAPMTTEAFF,TGCGCCAGCAGCTTGCAGGCACCCATGACCACTGAAGCTTTCTTT
TRBJ2-1,TRBV9,NA,CASSVAAITPKQFF,TGTGCCAGCAGCGTAGCTGCGATTACCCCGAAGCAGTTCTTC
TRBJ1-4,TRBV15,TRBD1,CATSSIGQGIGKLFF,TGTGCCACCAGCAGTATTGGACAGGGGATCGGAAAACTGTTTTTT
TRBJ2-7,TRBV14,TRBD2,CASSQTSGYAYEQYF,TGTGCCAGCAGCCAGACTAGCGGGTATGCCTACGAGCAGTACTTC
TRBJ1-6,TRBV27,NA,CASSTGNSPLHF,TGTGCCAGCAGTACAGGGAATTCACCCCTCCACTTT
TRBJ2-1,TRBV7-8,TRBD1,CASSSRDREYNEQFF,TGTGCCAGCAGCAGCCGGGACAGGGAGTACAATGAGCAGTTCTTC
TRBJ2-2,TRBV7-2,NA,CASSPPVEGELFF,TGTGCCAGCAGCCCGCCGGTCGAAGGGGAGCTGTTTTTT
TRBJ1-2,TRBV7-9,NA,CASSKDTNYGYTF,TGTGCCAGCAGCAAGGACACTAACTATGGCTACACCTTC
TRBJ2-1,TRBV11-2,NA,CASTYSPSYNEQFF,TGTGCCAGCACATACTCACCCTCCTACAATGAGCAGTTCTTC
TRBJ1-1,TRBV30,NA,CAWSTGLMNTEAFF,TGTGCCTGGAGTACAGGTCTGATGAACACTGAAGCTTTCTTT
TRBJ2-3,TRBV7-2,NA,CASSLEGDTQYF,TGTGCCAGCAGCTTAGAGGGGGATACGCAGTATTTT
TRBJ1-2,TRBV14,NA,CASSPRYPGDLGYTF,TGTGCCAGCAGCCCCAGGTATCCAGGCGACCTTGGCTACACCTTC
TRBJ2-2,TRBV5-1,TRBD2,CASSRGLAGVTGELFF,TGCGCCAGCAGCCGAGGACTAGCGGGAGTCACCGGGGAGCTGTTTTTT
TRBJ1-5,TRBV19,TRBD1,CASSIDSSGGGQPQHF,TGTGCCAGTAGTATAGACTCCTCAGGGGGTGGGCAGCCCCAGCATTTT
TRBJ1-2,TRBV4-3,NA,CASSQDRQGGNYGYTF,TGCGCCAGCAGCCAAGATAGGCAGGGAGGAAACTATGGCTACACCTTC
TRBJ1-1,TRBV20-1,NA,CSARVNTEAFF,TGCAGTGCTAGAGTAAACACTGAAGCTTTCTTT
TRBJ2-3,TRBV5-1,TRBD2,CASSLRASGMADTQYF,TGCGCCAGCAGCTTGAGAGCTAGCGGGATGGCGGATACGCAGTATTTT
TRBJ1-1,TRBV5-1,NA,CASRPQGVTEAFF,TGCGCCAGCAGGCCACAGGGAGTAACTGAAGCTTTCTTT
TRBJ2-1,TRBV6-6,NA,CASSQPLVIHNEQFF,TGTGCCAGCAGCCAACCCTTAGTCATCCACAATGAGCAGTTCTTC
TRBJ1-1,TRBV5-1,TRBD1,CASSLAGQGGSEAFF,TGCGCCAGCAGCTTGGCCGGACAGGGGGGGTCCGAAGCTTTCTTT